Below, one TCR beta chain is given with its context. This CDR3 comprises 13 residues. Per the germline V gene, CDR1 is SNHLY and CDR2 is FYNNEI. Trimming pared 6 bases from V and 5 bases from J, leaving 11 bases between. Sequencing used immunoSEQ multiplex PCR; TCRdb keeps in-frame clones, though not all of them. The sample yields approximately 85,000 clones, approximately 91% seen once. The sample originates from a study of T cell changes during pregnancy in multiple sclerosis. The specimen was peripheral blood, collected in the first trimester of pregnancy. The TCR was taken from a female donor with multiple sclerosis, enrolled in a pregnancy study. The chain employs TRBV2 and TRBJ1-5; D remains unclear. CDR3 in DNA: TGTGCCAGCAGGTGGGCAGACGATCAGCCCCAGCATTTT. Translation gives CASRWADDQPQHF.